The text below deals with one T cell receptor beta chain. As yet, its antigen is unknown. V lost 10 bases, J lost 0 bases, and 11 bases lay in between. The CDR3 is made up of 13 amino acids. This sample is drawn from a study of T cell responses to AZD1222 COVID-19 vaccine. Study findings and constraints: The donor cohort was predominantly white British with a female majority, and clonal diversity may have been underestimated. Spike-specific TCRs gained breadth and depth after people received two AZD1222 doses.

This table comes from immunoSEQ multiplex PCR, and its TCRdb copy is limited to in-frame clones, with some not included. The table shows under 200,000 clones, with 92% occurring only once. The chain recombines TRBV12-3 or TRBV12-4 with TRBJ2-3; weak D call: TRBD2 (5 bases). The source was peripheral blood, collected on day 0 of MenACWY control vaccination. The source is an adult in good health. DNA for the CDR3: TGTGCCATGACCCGGGGTAGCACAGATACGCAGTATTTT. Protein product: CAMTRGSTDTQYF.